This entry lists 2 T cell receptor beta chains sequenced from one sample in a study of lymphopenia after photon versus proton radiotherapy. Assay: immunoSEQ multiplex PCR; the TCRdb copy retains only in-frame clones and omits some. Here the sample spans 150,000 to 200,000 clones, approximately 91% being singletons. The source was peripheral blood, collected from a patient treated with photon-based radiotherapy. The receptor set was obtained from a man aged 45-65 years with gastric cancer.

This chain connects TRBV28 to TRBJ2-7; 14 nucleotides line up with TRBD2. Germline V gene sequence: CDR1 MDHEN, CDR2 SYDVKM. CDR3 size: 15 residues. V lost 4 bases and J lost 6; bases outside the gene matches: 5. The CDR3 DNA follows: TGTGCCAGCAGTTCCGGGGGACTAGCGGGAGTCGAGCAGTACTTC. Translation gives CASSSGGLAGVEQYF.

On this clone: This sample also contains other DNA sequences that code for the same CDR3. This chain joins TRBV5-1 and TRBJ2-2; 11 nucleotides align to TRBD1. CDR3 length equals 15 residues. Germline V gives CDR1 SGHRS, CDR2 YFSETQ. Trimming removed 4 bases from V and 5 bases from J; junction bases left unmatched: 4. The CDR3 DNA reads TGCGCCAGCAGCCCGGGGACAGGGGGAACCGGGGAGCTGTTTTTT. As protein: CASSPGTGGTGELFF.